By share of the sample, the clone carrying this T cell receptor beta chain is medium-sized. Its target is unknown. These data belong to a study of metastatic and nonmetastatic thyroid tumors. Looking at the study overall: Comparative analysis of repertoires was undertaken across blood and tumor or nodule tissue obtained from malignant and benign thyroid patients. Study-level results: Benign nodules reportedly had significantly lower TCR beta diversity than malignant thyroid tumors in blood and tumor.

TCRdb re-called the PCR reads via MiXCR. The data contain about 40,000 clones, approximately 15% of them singletons. Patients underwent thyroid surgery, and none had received any treatment before it. This sequence originates from a female donor with papillary thyroid cancer or a benign thyroid nodule (not recorded which). Some clones in this sample may be carry-over from other donors' samples. Input material: blood.

The CDR3 region has the DNA TGTGCCAGCAGCGCCATCGGTGGAAACACCATATATTTT. As protein: CASSAIGGNTIYF. This chain links TRBV6-1 with TRBJ1-3; D unclear. V was cut by 6 bases and J by 3 bases, with 9 bases left in between. The CDR3 sequence is 13 residues long. In germline, CDR1 is MNHNS, CDR2 SASEGT.